The clone carrying this T cell receptor beta chain was counted at least ten times. The antigen is undetermined. The data are from a study of T-cell memory formation after mild COVID-19. General observations from the study: Researchers could not confirm that second-wave clones peaking on day 37 targeted SARS-CoV-2. Clones that contracted from day 15 to 85 had balanced CD4/CD8; later expanders were CD4+ biased.

V lost 5 bases and J 6 bases, leaving 17 bases between the germline ends. Germline V gene data show CDR1 as SGHAT and CDR2 as FQNNGV. This CDR3 has 14 residues. TCRdb redid the calling of the 5' RACE reads with MiXCR, one entry per CDR3 protein. The table records 140,000 to 150,000 distinct CDR3 sequences, about 6.1% of them present only once. The chain has TRBV11-2 and TRBJ2-7, with D perhaps TRBD1 or TRBD2 (5 bases each). This TCR derives from an adult woman who had mild COVID-19 (a few samples of this study predate the infection). Cell type and time point are not known. Sequenced material: PBMCs or a T cell subset sorted from them (not recorded which). Here the CDR3 reads CASSLGRSGSEQYF. The CDR3 DNA is TGTGCCAGCAGCCTGGGACGGAGTGGTTCCGAGCAGTACTTC.